The sequence of this T cell receptor (beta chain) was determined in a study of metastatic and nonmetastatic thyroid tumors. Study-level background: From malignant and benign thyroid patients, repertoires in blood and in tumor or nodule tissue were compared.

Overall study findings and caveats: Significantly greater TCR beta diversity was reportedly found in malignant thyroid tumors than in benign nodules (in blood and tumor).

TCRdb re-analyzed the PCR reads using MiXCR. The sample contains about 12,000 clones, over 25% of which appear only once. Not a single patient had been given any form of treatment at any point before undergoing thyroid surgery. By share of the sample, this clone is medium-sized. Its antigen remains unknown. Germline values: CDR1 LGHDT, CDR2 YNNKEL (reference sequence). With 4 bases removed from V and 6 bases from J, the gap between germline ends came to 11 bases. This CDR3 region has 13 residues. This receptor was obtained from a male donor with papillary thyroid cancer or a benign thyroid nodule (not recorded which). Some clones in this sample may be carry-over from other donors' samples. This chain connects TRBV3-1 to TRBJ2-3; D gene ambiguous. Sequencing was done on a sample of tumor tissue. DNA for the CDR3: TGTGCCAGCAGCCCGGCGGTTGGGGATACGCAGTATTTT. This translates into CASSPAVGDTQYF.